This T cell receptor (beta chain) was documented in a study of blood T cell repertoires in COVID-19 (dated by TCRdb to the early 2020s). Turning to the overall study: Samples from collaborators originated in the United States, Italy and Spain and spanned both the acute and convalescent phases of COVID-19. The prospective study material was composed of cDNA or gDNA derived from T cells, B-cell-depleted T cells, or PBMCs. Subjects who had been exposed to COVID-19, were actively infected with it, or had recovered from it provided the deeply sampled blood TCRbeta repertoires that made up the dataset. The repertoires were made available in a free public database intended to serve as a resource for research on the immune response to SARS-CoV-2. Samples came from the ongoing ImmuneRACE study (first 160 participants) plus 1,254 subjects from 6 global collaborators. Nearly every sample came with metadata listing a de-identified subject ID, COVID-19 status, age in years and sex. Where HLA class I and class II types were available, the types were taken from metadata supplied by the sample provider, not from assay-based typing.

General findings and caveats noted by the study authors: Clinical and demographic metadata were provided uncurated, with the amount varying by source and participant.

TCRbeta CDR3 regions were amplified from genomic DNA by means of the immunoSEQ Assay, a bias-controlled multiplex PCR. In the original analysis: The number of nucleated cells in each sample was estimated from the amplification of reference gene primers within the assay. To quantify the absolute abundance of each unique TCRbeta CDR3 rearrangement, sequence reads were collapsed and filtered. For each sample, productive Simpson clonality was calculated by taking the square root of Simpson's diversity index across productive rearrangements. TCRdb limited this immuneACCESS table to in-frame rearrangements with V and J called. A share of clones is missing; checked studies link under half to unresolved V genes, and the rest is unexplained. That table is the source of V, J and clone size, and D and trimming were worked out from the DNA. Recorded for this sample are some 220,000 clones; around four fifths of them occurred a single time. Of the sample, approximately 5.2% is held by the ten largest clones.

One collaborating source in Seattle enrolled patients while the patients were actively infected and followed the patients over time throughout the course of disease. Whole blood was collected in K2EDTA tubes by collaborating institutions according to the institutions' own protocols. Collaborator samples were shipped for TCRbeta analysis as frozen whole blood, isolated PBMCs, or DNA extracted from either sample type. Measured from the cysteine to the phenylalanine, the CDR3 is 14 residues long. Of all the DNA, just the CDR3 is kept, 42 bases in frame from base 1. Trimming at the junction amounts to 4 bases on V and 7 bases on J, and the germline ends lie 13 bases apart. Sequences MGHDK (CDR1) and SYGVNS (CDR2) are obtained from the germline V gene. Note on this clone: This receptor's antigen is unknown. The record has no base qualities; no much larger clone is one base away.

The sequence links TRBV25-1 to TRBJ1-4; the D gene lacks a confident call. The specimen was peripheral blood. The sequence was collected from a woman between 65 and 79 years old with COVID-19, enrolled during active disease. CDR3 region: CASSVAAVSEKLFF. The DNA reads as follows: TGTGCCAGCAGTGTAGCGGCAGTCAGTGAAAAACTGTTTTTT.